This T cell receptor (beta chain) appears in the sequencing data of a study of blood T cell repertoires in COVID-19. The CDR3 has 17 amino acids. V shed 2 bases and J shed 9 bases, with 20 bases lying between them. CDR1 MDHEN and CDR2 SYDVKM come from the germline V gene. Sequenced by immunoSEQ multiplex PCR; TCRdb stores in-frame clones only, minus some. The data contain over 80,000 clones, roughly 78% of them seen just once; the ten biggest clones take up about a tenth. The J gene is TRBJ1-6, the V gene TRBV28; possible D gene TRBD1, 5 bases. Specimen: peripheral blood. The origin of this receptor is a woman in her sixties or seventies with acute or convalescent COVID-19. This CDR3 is CASSLVAGRRLGSPLHF. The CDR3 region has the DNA TGTGCCAGCAGTTTAGTAGCAGGGAGGCGGTTAGGTTCACCCCTCCACTTT.